This T cell receptor beta chain derives from a study of blood T cell repertoires in COVID-19. The overall study: Acute and convalescent COVID-19 specimens originated in the United States, Italy and Spain. T cells, B-cell-depleted T cells, or PBMCs provided the cDNA or gDNA that served as material.

V dropped 7 bases and J dropped 14; count of bases not matched to a gene: 13. The CDR3 consists of 13 residues. Study processing details: Using reference gene primer amplification, nucleated cell counts were estimated. Produced via immunoSEQ multiplex PCR; TCRdb's table is partial and in-frame only. From that table come the V and J calls and clone size; the DNA was used to work out D and trimming. The table records about 150,000 clones, 81% of them present only once. The sequence came from a human donor with acute or convalescent COVID-19. The donor label of this sample is uncertain. The rearrangement uses TRBV12-3 or TRBV12-4 and TRBJ2-3; 9 bases are a match to TRBD2. Sequenced sample: peripheral blood. The CDR3 region has the DNA TGTGCCAGCACCTACTCCCCCGCGCGGGGGGGGTATTTT. Residues: CASTYSPARGGYF.